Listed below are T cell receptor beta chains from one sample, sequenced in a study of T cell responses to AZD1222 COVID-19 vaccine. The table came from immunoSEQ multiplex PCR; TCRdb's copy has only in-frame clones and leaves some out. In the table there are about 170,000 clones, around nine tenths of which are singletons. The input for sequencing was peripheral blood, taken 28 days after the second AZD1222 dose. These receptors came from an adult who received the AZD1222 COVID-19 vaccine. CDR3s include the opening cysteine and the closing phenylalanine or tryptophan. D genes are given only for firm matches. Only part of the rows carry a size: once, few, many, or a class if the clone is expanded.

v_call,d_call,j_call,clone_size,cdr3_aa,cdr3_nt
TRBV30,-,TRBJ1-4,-,CAWSVGKNEKLFF,TGTGCCTGGAGTGTTGGGAAGAATGAAAAACTGTTTTTT
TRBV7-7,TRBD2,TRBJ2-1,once,CASSSAPAGLAGEPGRDEQFF,TGTGCCAGCAGTTCAGCCCCCGCCGGGCTAGCGGGGGAGCCGGGCCGGGATGAGCAGTTCTTC
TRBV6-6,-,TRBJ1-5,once,CASSPGGAGQPQHF,TGTGCCAGCAGCCCGGGGGGCGCGGGTCAGCCCCAGCATTTT
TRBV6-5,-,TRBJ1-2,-,CASSYSSDSRYGYTF,TGTGCCAGCAGTTACTCTTCCGACAGTCGGTATGGCTACACCTTC
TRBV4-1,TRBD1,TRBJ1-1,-,CASSRTGVTEAFF,TGCGCCAGCAGCCGGACAGGGGTGACTGAAGCTTTCTTT
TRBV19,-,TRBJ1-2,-,CASSISGYGYTF,TGTGCCAGTAGTATAAGCGGGTATGGCTACACCTTT
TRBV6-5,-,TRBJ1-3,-,CASRRRGAAGNTIYF,TGTGCCAGCCGCAGGAGGGGCGCGGCTGGAAACACCATATATTTT
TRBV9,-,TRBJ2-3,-,CASSAWTDTQYF,TGTGCCAGCAGCGCATGGACAGATACGCAGTATTTT
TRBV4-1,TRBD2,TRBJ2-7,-,CASSRTSGSSYEQYF,TGCGCCAGCAGCCGGACTAGCGGGAGCTCCTACGAGCAGTACTTC
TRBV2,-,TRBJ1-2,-,CASREGPALDYGYTF,TGTGCCAGCAGGGAGGGACCGGCCTTGGACTATGGCTACACCTTC
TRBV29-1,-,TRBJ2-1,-,CSGLVGSYNEQFF,TGCAGCGGGCTAGTAGGCTCCTACAATGAGCAGTTCTTC
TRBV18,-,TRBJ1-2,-,CASSETNYGYTF,TGTGCCAGCTCAGAAACTAACTATGGCTACACCTTC
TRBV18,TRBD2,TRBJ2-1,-,CASSSSRGGGGADNEQFF,TGTGCCAGCTCATCGAGTCGGGGTGGCGGGGGGGCCGACAATGAGCAGTTCTTC
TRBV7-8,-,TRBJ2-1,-,CASSLEVGATEQFF,TGTGCCAGCAGCTTAGAGGTGGGGGCGACCGAGCAGTTCTTC
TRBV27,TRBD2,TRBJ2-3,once,CASSARYLLAGSTDTQYF,TGTGCCAGCAGTGCCCGATACCTACTAGCGGGGAGCACAGATACGCAGTATTTT
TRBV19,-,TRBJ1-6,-,CASRPVSGVNSPLHF,TGTGCCAGTAGACCCGTAAGCGGGGTGAATTCACCCCTCCACTTT
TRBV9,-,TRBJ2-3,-,CASSVFGGQSTDTQYF,TGTGCCAGCAGCGTATTTGGCGGGCAAAGCACAGATACGCAGTATTTT
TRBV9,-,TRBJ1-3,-,CASSEGLAPSSGNTIYF,TGTGCCAGCAGCGAAGGACTGGCCCCGAGCTCTGGAAACACCATATATTTT
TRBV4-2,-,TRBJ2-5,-,CASSQQGADLETQYF,TGTGCCAGCAGCCAACAGGGAGCGGATTTGGAGACCCAGTACTTC
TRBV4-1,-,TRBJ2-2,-,CASSQVGGRHSSGELFF,TGCGCCAGCAGCCAAGTTGGGGGTCGCCATTCCTCCGGGGAGCTGTTTTTT
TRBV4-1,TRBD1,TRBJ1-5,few,CASSLKPGTGGNQPQHF,TGCGCCAGCAGCCTAAAGCCCGGGACAGGCGGCAATCAGCCCCAGCATTTT
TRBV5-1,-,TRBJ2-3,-,CASSAGEAGTDTQYF,TGCGCCAGCAGCGCAGGGGAGGCGGGCACAGATACGCAGTATTTT
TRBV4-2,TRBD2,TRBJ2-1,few,CASSPGLAEGNEQFF,TGTGCCAGCAGCCCGGGACTAGCGGAGGGAAATGAGCAGTTCTTC
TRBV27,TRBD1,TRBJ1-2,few,CASSRTGPNYGYTF,TGTGCCAGCAGTCGGACAGGGCCTAACTATGGCTACACCTTC
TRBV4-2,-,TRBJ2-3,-,CASSQASSRSDTQYF,TGTGCCAGCAGCCAAGCCTCCTCCCGGAGTGATACGCAGTATTTT
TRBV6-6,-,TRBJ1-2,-,CASSYSMGRESYGYTF,TGTGCCAGCAGTTACTCGATGGGCAGGGAGAGCTATGGCTACACCTTC
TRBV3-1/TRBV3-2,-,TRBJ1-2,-,CASSQESTWQFYGYTF,TGTGCCAGCAGCCAAGAATCAACTTGGCAGTTCTATGGCTACACCTTC
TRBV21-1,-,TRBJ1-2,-,CASSTTGLGGYTF,TGTGCCAGCAGCACGACAGGGCTTGGGGGCTACACCTTC
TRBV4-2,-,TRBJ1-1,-,CASSLGGGHVGAFF,TGTGCCAGCAGCCTCGGCGGGGGGCATGTAGGGGCTTTCTTT
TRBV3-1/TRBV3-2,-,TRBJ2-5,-,CASSLTGISETQYF,TGTGCCAGCAGCCTTACGGGGATTAGCGAGACCCAGTACTTC
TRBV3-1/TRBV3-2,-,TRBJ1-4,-,CASSLGHLNEKLFF,TGTGCCAGCAGCTTGGGACACTTAAATGAAAAACTGTTTTTT
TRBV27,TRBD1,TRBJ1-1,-,CASTDRGGATEAFF,TGTGCCAGCACGGACAGGGGTGGGGCCACTGAAGCTTTCTTT
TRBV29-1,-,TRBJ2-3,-,CSGARPPRQYF,TGCAGCGGGGCGCGACCCCCTAGGCAGTATTTT
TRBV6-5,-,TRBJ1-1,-,CASTTSMNTEAFF,TGTGCCAGCACAACGAGCATGAACACTGAAGCTTTCTTT
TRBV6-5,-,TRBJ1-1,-,CASKFGAMNTEAFF,TGTGCCAGCAAGTTTGGGGCCATGAACACTGAAGCTTTCTTT
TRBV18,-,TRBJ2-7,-,CASSTTVGRYEQYF,TGTGCCAGCTCAACCACCGTGGGGCGCTACGAGCAGTACTTC
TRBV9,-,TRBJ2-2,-,CASSSGTPNTGELFF,TGTGCCAGCAGTTCCGGGACACCAAACACCGGGGAGCTGTTTTTT
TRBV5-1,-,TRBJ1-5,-,CASSFSGLGGREPQHF,TGCGCCAGCAGCTTCTCCGGATTGGGGGGCCGAGAGCCCCAGCATTTT
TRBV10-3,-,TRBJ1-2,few,CAISERKDGYTF,TGTGCCATCAGTGAAAGGAAGGATGGCTACACCTTC
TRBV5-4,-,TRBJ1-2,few,CASSFVTVSDGYTF,TGTGCCAGCAGCTTCGTGACGGTTAGTGATGGCTACACCTTC
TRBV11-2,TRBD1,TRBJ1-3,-,CASSLDLGTDSGNTIYF,TGTGCCAGCAGCTTAGATCTAGGGACAGACTCTGGAAACACCATATATTTT
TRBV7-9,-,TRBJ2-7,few,CASSFLGAGGSYEQYF,TGTGCCAGCAGCTTCCTGGGGGCGGGTGGTTCCTACGAGCAGTACTTC
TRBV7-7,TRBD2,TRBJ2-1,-,CASSPGLAGGVEQFF,TGTGCCAGCAGCCCTGGACTAGCGGGGGGGGTTGAGCAGTTCTTC
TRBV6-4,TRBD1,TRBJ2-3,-,CASSEGTASTDTQYF,TGTGCCAGCAGTGAAGGGACAGCTAGCACAGATACGCAGTATTTT
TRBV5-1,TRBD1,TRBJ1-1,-,CASSEGQGDVTEAFF,TGCGCCAGCAGCGAAGGACAGGGGGATGTCACTGAAGCTTTCTTT
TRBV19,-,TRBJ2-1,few,CASTIKGGDNEQFF,TGTGCCAGTACCATAAAAGGAGGCGACAATGAGCAGTTCTTC
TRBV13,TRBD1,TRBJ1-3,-,CASSFGQGRYTIYF,TGTGCCAGCAGCTTTGGACAGGGGCGCTACACCATATATTTT
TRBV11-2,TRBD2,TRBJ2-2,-,CASSLGPSRLAANTGELFF,TGTGCCAGCAGCTTAGGACCCTCGAGACTAGCGGCGAACACCGGGGAGCTGTTTTTT
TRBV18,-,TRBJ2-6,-,CASFHSGANVLTF,TGTGCCAGCTTTCACTCTGGGGCCAACGTCCTGACTTTC
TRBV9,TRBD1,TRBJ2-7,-,CASSVDQGANFYEQYF,TGTGCCAGCAGCGTAGATCAGGGGGCAAATTTCTACGAGCAGTACTTC
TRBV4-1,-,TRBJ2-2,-,CASSPHGGTGELFF,TGCGCCAGCAGCCCCCATGGGGGGACCGGGGAGCTGTTTTTT
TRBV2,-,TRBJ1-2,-,CASSGGSTNYGYTF,TGTGCCAGCTCCGGAGGCTCGACTAACTATGGCTACACCTTC
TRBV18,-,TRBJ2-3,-,CASSPLRGADTQYF,TGTGCCAGCTCACCTCTCAGGGGTGCAGATACGCAGTATTTT
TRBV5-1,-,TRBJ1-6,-,CASSLSGSPLHF,TGCGCCAGCAGCTTGAGTGGCTCACCCCTCCACTTT
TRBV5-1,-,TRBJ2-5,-,CASSSSDLVRETQYF,TGCGCCAGCAGCTCCTCGGATTTAGTTCGGGAGACCCAGTACTTC
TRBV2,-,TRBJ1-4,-,CASSGGGLNEKLFF,TGTGCCAGCAGTGGAGGCGGACTTAATGAAAAACTGTTTTTT
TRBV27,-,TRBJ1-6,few,CASSLGAGEDSPLHF,TGTGCCAGCAGTTTAGGTGCCGGGGAGGATTCACCCCTCCACTTT
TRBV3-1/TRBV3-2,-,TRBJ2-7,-,CASSQVRGAEQYF,TGTGCCAGCAGCCAGGTTAGGGGGGCCGAGCAGTACTTC
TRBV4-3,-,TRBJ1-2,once,CASSQTHSYPHGYTF,TGCGCCAGCAGCCAAACTCACAGTTATCCGCATGGCTACACCTTC
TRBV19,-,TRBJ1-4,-,CASSTAGTSAEELFF,TGTGCCAGTAGTACCGCCGGGACCTCCGCGGAAGAACTGTTTTTT